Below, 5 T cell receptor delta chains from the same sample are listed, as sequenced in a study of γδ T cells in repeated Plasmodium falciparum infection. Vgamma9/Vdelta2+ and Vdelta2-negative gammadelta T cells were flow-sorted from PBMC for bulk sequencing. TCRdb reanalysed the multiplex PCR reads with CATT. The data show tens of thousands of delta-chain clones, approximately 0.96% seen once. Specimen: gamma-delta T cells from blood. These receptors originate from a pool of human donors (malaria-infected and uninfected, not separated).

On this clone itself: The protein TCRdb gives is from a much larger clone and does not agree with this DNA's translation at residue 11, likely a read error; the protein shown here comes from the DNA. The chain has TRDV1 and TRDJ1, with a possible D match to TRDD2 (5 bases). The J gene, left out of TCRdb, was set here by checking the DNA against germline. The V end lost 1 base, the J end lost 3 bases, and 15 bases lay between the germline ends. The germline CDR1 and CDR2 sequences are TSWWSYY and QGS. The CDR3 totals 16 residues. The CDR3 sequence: CALGEQPTLYADKLIF. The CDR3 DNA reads TGTGCTCTTGGGGAACAACCTACCCTGTACGCCGATAAACTCATCTTT.

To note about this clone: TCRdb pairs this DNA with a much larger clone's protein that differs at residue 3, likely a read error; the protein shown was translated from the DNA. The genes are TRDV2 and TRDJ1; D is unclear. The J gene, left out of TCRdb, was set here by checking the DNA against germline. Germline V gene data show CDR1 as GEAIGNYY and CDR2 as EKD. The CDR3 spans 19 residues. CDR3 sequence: CARDTLLQRNPSYTDKLIF. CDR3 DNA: TGTGCCCGTGACACCTTACTGCAAAGGAATCCCTCGTACACCGATAAACTCATCTTT.

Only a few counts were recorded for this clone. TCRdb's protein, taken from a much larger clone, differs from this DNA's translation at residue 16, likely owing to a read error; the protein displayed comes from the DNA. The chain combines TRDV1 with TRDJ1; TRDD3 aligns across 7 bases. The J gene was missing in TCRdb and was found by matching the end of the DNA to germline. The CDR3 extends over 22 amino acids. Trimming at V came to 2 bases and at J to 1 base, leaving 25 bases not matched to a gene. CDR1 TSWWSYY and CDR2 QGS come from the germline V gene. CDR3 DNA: TGTGCTCTTGGGGAAACCGGCTTCCCACCGACTAGGGGGATTTCGTGCACCGATAAACTCATCTTT. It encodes CALGETGFPPTRGISCTDKLIF.

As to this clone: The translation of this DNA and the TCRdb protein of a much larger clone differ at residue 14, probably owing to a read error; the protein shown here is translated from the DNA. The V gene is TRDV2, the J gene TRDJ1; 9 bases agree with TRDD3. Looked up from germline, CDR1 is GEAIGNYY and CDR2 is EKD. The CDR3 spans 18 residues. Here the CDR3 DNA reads TGTGCCTGTGACACTCTATCACTGGGGGACCCGTACACCTATAAACTCATCTTT. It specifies CACDTLSLGDPYTYKLIF.

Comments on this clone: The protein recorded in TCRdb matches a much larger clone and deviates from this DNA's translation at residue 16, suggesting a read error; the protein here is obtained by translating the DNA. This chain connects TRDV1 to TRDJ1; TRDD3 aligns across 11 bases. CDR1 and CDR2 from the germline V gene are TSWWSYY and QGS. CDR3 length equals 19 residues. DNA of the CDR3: TGTGCTCTTTCCCTGAGGCCCTCTTACTGGGGGATAGGCACCGATGAACTCATCTTT. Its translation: CALSLRPSYWGIGTDELIF.